A selection of T cell receptor beta chains follows, all from one sample in a study of type 1 regulatory T cells. Antigens for these TCRs are unknown. TCRdb recomputed calls from the reads with MiXCR, one row per CDR3 protein. The sample holds 65,000 to 80,000 distinct CDR3 sequences, less than 25% seen once. Sequenced: cultured type 1 regulatory T (Tr1) cells, either the whole culture or a sorted fraction (not recorded which). These receptors all come from a human donor in good health. Both conserved end residues are part of each CDR3. D genes are given only for firm matches. The size entry is marked missing in some rows and otherwise reads once, few, many or a size class.

d_gene,abundance,j_gene,v_gene,CDR3nt,CDR3aa
.,few,TRBJ2-5,TRBV18,TGTGCCAGCTCACCATCAGATGAGACCCAGTACTTC,CASSPSDETQYF
.,.,TRBJ2-7,TRBV18,TGTGCCAGCTCACCCGGCTATGGATACTACGAGCAGTACTTC,CASSPGYGYYEQYF
TRBD2,few,TRBJ2-2,TRBV24-1,TGTGCCACCAGTGACCCCAGCGGGAGGGCCACCGGGGAGCTGTTTTTT,CATSDPSGRATGELFF
.,.,TRBJ1-1,TRBV5-1,TGCGCCAGCAGCTTGGTATCGGGGGTTCACACTGAAGCTTTCTTT,CASSLVSGVHTEAFF
TRBD2,.,TRBJ2-3,TRBV9,TGTGCCAGCAGCATCGCTGGACTAGCGGGGGACACAGATACGCAGTATTTT,CASSIAGLAGDTDTQYF
.,.,TRBJ2-1,TRBV7-9,TGTGCCAGCAGCTTAGGTGCGACTTCACGGGAGCAGTTCTTC,CASSLGATSREQFF
.,once,TRBJ2-7,TRBV10-3,TGTGCCACCATGGGGGGAGCTTCCTACGAGCAGTACTTC,CATMGGASYEQYF
.,few,TRBJ2-1,TRBV5-1,TGCGCCAGCAGCTTGGATGCAAATGAGCAGTTCTTC,CASSLDANEQFF
TRBD2,few,TRBJ2-2,TRBV4-2,TGTGCCAGCAGCCAAGATCCTGGACTAGCGGGTTCTATGAACACCGGGGAGCTGTTTTTT,CASSQDPGLAGSMNTGELFF
.,few,TRBJ2-7,TRBV20-1,TGCAGTGCTATTTCAGGGCCGAGGTTTCCCTACGAGCAGTACTTC,CSAISGPRFPYEQYF